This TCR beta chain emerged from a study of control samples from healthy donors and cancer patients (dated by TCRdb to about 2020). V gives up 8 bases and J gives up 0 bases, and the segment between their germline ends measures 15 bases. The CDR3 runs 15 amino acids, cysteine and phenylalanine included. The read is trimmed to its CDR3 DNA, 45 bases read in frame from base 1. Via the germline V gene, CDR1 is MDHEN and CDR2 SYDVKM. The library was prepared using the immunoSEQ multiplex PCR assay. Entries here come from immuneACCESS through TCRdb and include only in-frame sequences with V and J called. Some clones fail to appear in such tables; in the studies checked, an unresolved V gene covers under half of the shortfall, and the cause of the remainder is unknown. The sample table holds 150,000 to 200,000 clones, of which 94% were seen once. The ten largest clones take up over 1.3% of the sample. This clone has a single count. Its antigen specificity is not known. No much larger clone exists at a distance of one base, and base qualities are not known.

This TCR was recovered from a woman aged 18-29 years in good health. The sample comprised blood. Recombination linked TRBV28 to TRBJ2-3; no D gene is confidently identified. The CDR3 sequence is CASLKTTPSTDTQYF. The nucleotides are TGTGCCAGCCTCAAGACAACTCCGAGCACAGATACGCAGTATTTT.